This passage covers 13 T cell receptor beta chains from one sample sequenced in a study of blood T cell repertoires in COVID-19. TCRdb's copy holds only in-frame clones and misses some; the assay was immunoSEQ multiplex PCR. Of 250,000 or so clones listed, more than 75% are singletons. Sequences were obtained from peripheral blood. All receptors come from a man in his forties or fifties with active or convalescent COVID-19.

The rearrangement uses TRBV18 and TRBJ1-5; TRBD1 might be the D (5 bases). The V gene lost 0 bases and the J gene lost 5 bases, with 8 bases spanning the gap. The CDR3 is 14 residues long. Germline lookup yields CDR1 KGHSH and CDR2 LQKENI. Written as DNA, the CDR3 is TGTGCCAGCTCACCACCGGGGGGTGATCAGCCCCAGCATTTT. Its protein product is CASSPPGGDQPQHF.

The chain couples TRBV30 to TRBJ1-2; 7 positions match TRBD1. V trimming: 7 bases; J trimming: 4 bases; junction bases outside the gene matches: 3. The CDR3 spans 11 residues. Germline lookup yields CDR1 GTSNPN and CDR2 SVGIG (reference sequence). In nucleotides, the CDR3 is TGTGCCTATGACAGGGTCTATGGCTACACCTTC. Encoded protein: CAYDRVYGYTF.

The J gene is TRBJ2-1, the V gene TRBV7-2, with 7 nucleotides matching TRBD2. Germline V gives CDR1 SGHTA, CDR2 FQGNSA. CDR3 length: 14 amino acids. V trimming: 9 bases; J trimming: 5 bases; junction bases outside the gene matches: 10. CDR3 DNA sequence: TGTGCCAGTACTTGGGCGGGGGTGAACAATGAGCAGTTCTTC. Protein product: CASTWAGVNNEQFF.

The J gene is TRBJ1-5, the V gene TRBV3-1 (or the pseudogene TRBV3-2); TRBD1 matches at 8 bases. CDR1 and CDR2 (germline): LGHDT, YNNKEL (reference sequence). Trimming took 4 bases from V and 6 from J; bases not matched to a gene: 5. This CDR3 is 14 amino acids long. The CDR3, as DNA: TGTGCCAGCAGCCGGGACAGGCGGGCTCAGCCCCAGCATTTT. It translates to CASSRDRRAQPQHF.

The chain has TRBV6-5 and TRBJ1-6; 7 bases agree with TRBD1. With 3 bases clipped from V and 6 bases from J, the junction kept 2 bases outside the gene matches. Germline values: CDR1 MNHEY, CDR2 SVGAGI. The CDR3 consists of 14 residues. CDR3 sequence reads: CASSYDRVNSPLHF. The DNA of the CDR3 is TGTGCCAGCAGTTATGACAGGGTTAATTCACCCCTCCACTTT.

This clone was seen more than once but under ten times. The rearrangement uses TRBV25-1 and TRBJ2-1; 10 bases map to TRBD1. Germline V gene data show CDR1 as MGHDK and CDR2 as SYGVNS. This CDR3 comprises 14 residues. V gave up 6 bases and J gave up 8 bases; unmatched junction bases: 7. CDR3 DNA: TGTGCCAGCAGCGAGCGGGACAGGGGCCATGAGCAGTTCTTC. It is translated as CASSERDRGHEQFF.

The CDR3 protein is CASSLRPEAQETQYF. The CDR3 nucleotides are TGTGCCAGCAGCCTCCGCCCAGAGGCCCAAGAGACCCAGTACTTC. This chain joins TRBV11-3 and TRBJ2-5; D is unclear. The CDR3 spans 15 residues. V dropped 5 bases and J dropped 1 base, with 14 bases sitting between them. The V gene's germline CDR1 is SGHNT and CDR2 YENEEA.

This clone has a single count. The V call is TRBV16, the J call TRBJ1-2, with a possible D match to TRBD1 (5 bases). This CDR3 is 16 amino acids long. From germline, CDR1 is KGHSY and CDR2 FQNENV. Deletions cut 4 bases from V and 7 bases from J, with 22 bases between. This CDR3 reads CASSRTIDPTGGGYTF. CDR3 bases: TGTGCCAGCAGCCGAACCATTGACCCTACCGGGGGTGGCTACACCTTC.

The chain employs TRBV5-1 and TRBJ2-7, with D unresolved. The V end lost 5 bases, the J end lost 0 bases, and 12 bases lay between the germline ends. The CDR3 is 14 residues long. Germline V gives CDR1 SGHRS, CDR2 YFSETQ. In nucleotides, the CDR3 is TGCGCCAGCAGAGAAGCCTTGAGCTCCTACGAGCAGTACTTC. The encoded protein is CASREALSSYEQYF.

This chain uses TRBV7-3 with TRBJ2-5; 8 nucleotides agree with TRBD1. The V segment lost 2 bases and the J segment 9 bases; nucleotides outside the gene matches: 11. Germline CDR1 is SGHTA and CDR2 is FQGTGA. This CDR3 spans 15 amino acids. The CDR3, as DNA: TGTGCCAGCAGCTTAGGGGACAGGCCTGGGGAGGCCCAGTACTTC. Its protein product is CASSLGDRPGEAQYF.

The chain carries TRBV7-9 and TRBJ2-1; tentative D call: TRBD2 (5 bases). Trimming stripped 0 bases from V and 5 bases from J, with 8 bases between. Germline V gene sequence: CDR1 SEHNR, CDR2 FQNEAQ (reference sequence). The CDR3 has 14 residues. The CDR3 DNA follows: TGTGCCAGCAGCTTAGCGGGGAGCGACAATGAGCAGTTCTTC. Translated, it gives CASSLAGSDNEQFF.

The rearrangement joins TRBV10-3 to TRBJ1-6; 8 bases fit TRBD1. With 11 bases clipped from V and 2 bases from J, the junction kept 8 bases outside the gene matches. The V gene's germline CDR1 is ENHRY and CDR2 SYGVKD. The CDR3 is 15 amino acids. This CDR3 reads CASRTGSTYNSPLHF. The CDR3 bases are TGTGCCTCACGGACAGGGAGCACCTATAATTCACCCCTCCACTTT.

The V gene is TRBV5-1, the J gene TRBJ2-3; the D gene is possibly TRBD2 (6 bases). The CDR3 runs 15 residues. The germline V and J ends were trimmed by 0 bases and 1 base, with 9 bases remaining between them. CDR1 is SGHRS and CDR2 is YFSETQ in the germline V gene. The CDR3 nucleotides read TGCGCCAGCAGCTTGGGCGGGACGGGCACAGATACGCAGTATTTT. Its translation: CASSLGGTGTDTQYF. The full variable domain, rest sourced from reference TRBV5-1 and TRBJ2-3, is KAGVTQTPRYLIKTRGQQVTLSCSPISGHRSVSWYQQTPGQGLQFLFEYFSETQRNKGNFPGRFSGRQFSNSRSEMNVSTLELGDSALYLCASSLGGTGTDTQYFGPGTRLTVL.